This T cell receptor (beta chain) stems from a study of shared clonotypes between healthy human individuals. Study outcomes and limitations: Between a few donors, naive CD4 clonotypes were shared at a level of about 5%.

Germline CDR1 and CDR2: SGDLS and YYNGEE. The germline V and J ends were trimmed by 6 bases and 0 bases, with 10 bases remaining between them. This CDR3 spans 15 amino acids. Worth noting for this clone: Its antigen remains unidentified.

Sequenced by immunoSEQ multiplex PCR; TCRdb stores in-frame clones only, minus some. The table includes about 600,000 clones, 97% detected once. Sequencing was done on a sample of naive CD4+ T cells sorted from blood. Subset denoted: CD45RA+ positively selected. The TCR sequence derives from a woman aged 25-40 years in good health. This sequence joins TRBV9 and TRBJ2-6; D gene ambiguous. The CDR3 coding sequence is TGTGCCAGCACTTCGTGGGGCTCTGGGGCCAACGTCCTGACTTTC. This encodes CASTSWGSGANVLTF.